Included here is one TCR beta chain sequence, with context. Relative to the germline gene, one junction end is altered; a read error may explain this. Per the original methods: Estimates of nucleated cell counts were drawn from the amplification of reference gene primers. Sequenced by immunoSEQ multiplex PCR; TCRdb stores in-frame clones only, minus some. V and J calls plus clone size are reproduced from that table; the DNA served to infer D and trimming. The sample holds about 210,000 clones, 75% to 85% seen once. Grouping used clinical history reported by participants in a survey and questionnaire. This specimen comes from a study of blood T cell repertoires in COVID-19. About the research overall: Samples taken during acute and convalescent COVID-19 were collected in the United States, Italy and Spain.

Germline CDR1 and CDR2: MNHNS and SASEGT. There are 13 residues in the CDR3. This sequence joins TRBV6-1 and TRBJ1-1; 7 bases line up with TRBD1. The sequence derives from a man aged 35 to 55 who had recovered from COVID-19. The sample consisted of PBMCs or T cells enriched from blood (not recorded which). This CDR3 is CASSDRQGTGAFF. The CDR3 DNA is TGTGCCAGCAGTGACAGACAGGGTACTGGAGCTTTCTTT.